Following are 14 T cell receptor beta chains from one sample sequenced in a study of T cells in Graves' hyperthyroidism and ophthalmopathy. TCR beta CDR3 region amplification was performed from RNA transcripts. HTBI primers were employed in a first-round RT-PCR of the TCR CDR3. TCRdb used MiXCR to reprocess the multiplex PCR reads, holding one entry per CDR3 protein. This table has under 500,000 distinct CDR3 sequences, around 15% appearing once. Sequencing was carried out using blood. The receptors were sampled from a man between 45 and 60 years old with Graves' ophthalmopathy.

This clonotype was seen at least ten times. This sequence joins TRBV20-1 and TRBJ1-5; 8 nucleotides line up with TRBD1. This CDR3 has 16 amino acids. The J segment lost 1 base and the V segment lost 3 bases, leaving 8 bases of the junction unmatched. CDR1 and CDR2 from the germline V gene are DFQATT and SNEGSKA (reference sequence). The CDR3 coding sequence is TGCAGTGCTAGGTTAACAGGACAGGGAAGCAATCAGCCCCAGCATTTT. Translating it yields CSARLTGQGSNQPQHF.

The table lists this clonotype with many counts. One end of the junction does not line up with germline, which may come from a read error. This rearrangement joins TRBV15 to TRBJ1-2; 7 bases fit TRBD1. The germline CDR1 and CDR2 sequences are LNHNV and YYDKDF (reference sequence). CDR3 length: 15 amino acids. CDR3 residues: CATSKAPTGNYGYTF. In DNA, the CDR3 is TGTGCCACCAGCAAAGCCCCGACAGGGAACTACGGCTACACCTTC.

This clonotype was observed many times. V is TRBV27 and J is TRBJ1-2; unclear D gene. The CDR3 covers 21 residues. With 5 bases removed from V and 4 bases from J, the gap between germline ends came to 35 bases. CDR1 is MNHEY and CDR2 is SMNVEV in the germline V gene (reference sequence). CDR3 sequence: CASSRERPMAEAKTASYGYTF. CDR3 coding DNA: TGTGCCAGCAGTAGAGAACGACCGATGGCCGAAGCTAAAACGGCCTCCTATGGCTACACCTTC.

The chain carries TRBV20-1 and TRBJ2-5; 10 bases are shared with TRBD2. The CDR3 length is 15 residues. V lost 1 base and J lost 5; bases outside the gene matches: 7. Germline V gives CDR1 DFQATT, CDR2 SNEGSKA (reference sequence). CDR3 nucleotides: TGCAGTGCTAGAGTCCTAGCGGGAGCGCTGGAGACCCAGTACTTC. This gives the protein CSARVLAGALETQYF.

The chain is built from TRBV13 and TRBJ2-1; no clear D gene. Trimming pared 3 bases from V and 8 bases from J, leaving 11 bases between. CDR3 length equals 13 residues. The germline CDR1 and CDR2 sequences are PRHDT and FYEKMQ (reference sequence). CDR3 bases: TGTGCCAGCAGCTTCAAAGTAGTCCATGAGCAGTTCTTC. Protein product: CASSFKVVHEQFF.

V usage is TRBV5-5 and J usage is TRBJ2-7; 7 positions agree with TRBD2. This CDR3 has 14 residues. CDR1 SGHKS and CDR2 YYEKEE come from the germline V gene (reference sequence). The ends lost 4 bases at V and 0 bases at J; junction bases unmatched: 4. The CDR3 spells CASSGEGDSYEQYF. In DNA, the CDR3 is TGTGCCAGCAGCGGGGAGGGCGACTCCTACGAGCAGTACTTC.

Many counts were recorded for this clonotype. The chain links TRBV18 to TRBJ1-1; 8 bases are a match to TRBD1. Germline lookup yields CDR1 KGHSH and CDR2 LQKENI. The CDR3 runs to 14 residues. Trimming removed 4 bases from V and 6 bases from J; junction bases left unmatched: 7. CDR3: CASSQAGGNAEAFF. CDR3 nucleotide sequence: TGTGCCAGCTCACAGGCAGGGGGCAACGCTGAAGCTTTCTTT.

In this sample, this clonotype turned up many times. This sequence joins TRBV3-1 and TRBJ2-1; 13 bases fit TRBD2. The germline CDR1 and CDR2 sequences are LGHDT and YNNKEL (reference sequence). V lost 7 bases and J lost 9; bases outside the gene matches: 9. CDR3 size: 15 residues. In DNA, the CDR3 is TGTGCCAGCACCTACACTAGCGGGAGGGCCACTGAGCAGTTCTTC. The encoded protein is CASTYTSGRATEQFF.

This clonotype was seen at least ten times. V gene TRBV12-3 or TRBV12-4 combines with J gene TRBJ2-5, with D uncertain. V gave up 8 bases and J gave up 5 bases, with 15 bases separating them. CDR3 size: 13 residues. This CDR3 is CASSWKGGETQYF. As DNA, the CDR3 is TGTGCCAGCTCCTGGAAGGGTGGGGAGACCCAGTACTTC.

Comments on this clonotype: A single base separates this from a much larger clone, so it may be a read error. The rearrangement joins TRBV12-3 or TRBV12-4 to TRBJ2-7; D gene uncertain. The CDR3 contains 13 residues. The CDR3 loop reads CAGSLVGSYEQYF. In DNA form, the CDR3 reads TGTGCCGGCAGTTTAGTTGGATCCTACGAGCAGTACTTC.

This clonotype was seen at least ten times. The chain joins TRBV20-1 to TRBJ2-1; 11 positions agree with TRBD2. The CDR3 extends over 15 amino acids. Germline assignment: CDR1 DFQATT and CDR2 SNEGSKA (reference sequence). The V gene end was trimmed by 6 bases and the J gene end by 4 bases; junction bases not matched to a gene: 8. For the CDR3, the DNA is TGCAGTGCCACGCAACTAGCGGGAGAGTACAATGAGCAGTTCTTC. Amino acids: CSATQLAGEYNEQFF.

Points on this clonotype: This may come from a read error, since a much larger clone is one base off. J is TRBJ2-7 and V is TRBV6-2 or TRBV6-3; 9 nucleotides line up with TRBD1. The CDR3 has 14 residues. The V and J ends lost 4 bases and 6 bases, in that order; junction bases with no gene match: 7. Germline CDR1 is MNHEY and CDR2 is SVGEGT. CDR3 sequence reads: CASSWDRVSAEQYF. The CDR3 DNA follows: TGTGCCAGCAGTTGGGACAGGGTGAGTGCCGAGCAGTACTTC.

This clonotype has only a few counts. This chain connects TRBV20-1 to TRBJ2-7; perhaps TRBD2 as D (6 bases). The germline V gene encodes CDR1 DFQATT and CDR2 SNEGSKA (reference sequence). The CDR3 sequence is 14 residues long. The V gene lost 5 bases and the J gene lost 3 bases, with 17 bases spanning the gap. This CDR3 reads CSADPPLGGYEQYF. CDR3 DNA: TGCAGTGCTGACCCACCACTCGGGGGCTACGAGCAGTACTTC.

This clonotype is a singleton in its sample. The V and J genes are TRBV20-1 and TRBJ2-1; 8 bases map to TRBD2. With V trimmed by 5 bases and J by 9 bases, 18 bases remained unmatched. CDR1 is DFQATT and CDR2 is SNEGSKA in the germline V gene (reference sequence). The CDR3 length is 16 residues. CDR3 in amino acids: CSARGAGAGVKGEQFF. Here the CDR3 DNA reads TGCAGTGCTCGAGGGGCAGGAGCGGGAGTCAAGGGTGAGCAGTTCTTC.